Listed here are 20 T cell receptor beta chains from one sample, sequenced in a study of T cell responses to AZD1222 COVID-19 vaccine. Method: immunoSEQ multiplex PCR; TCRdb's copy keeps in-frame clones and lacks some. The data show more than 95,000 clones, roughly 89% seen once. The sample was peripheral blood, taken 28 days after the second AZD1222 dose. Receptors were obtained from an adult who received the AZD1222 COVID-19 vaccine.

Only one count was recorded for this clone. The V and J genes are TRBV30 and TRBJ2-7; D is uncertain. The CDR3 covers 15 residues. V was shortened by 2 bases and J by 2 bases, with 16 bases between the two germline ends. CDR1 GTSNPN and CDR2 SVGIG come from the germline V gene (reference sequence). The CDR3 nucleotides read TGTGCCTGGAGTCGTTCCGGCCAGTCACCCTACGAGCAGTACTTC. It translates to CAWSRSGQSPYEQYF.

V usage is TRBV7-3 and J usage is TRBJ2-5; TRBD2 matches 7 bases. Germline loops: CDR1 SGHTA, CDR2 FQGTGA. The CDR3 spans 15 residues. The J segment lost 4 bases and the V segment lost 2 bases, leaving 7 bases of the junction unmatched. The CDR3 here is CASSLSGGRRETQYF. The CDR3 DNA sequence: TGTGCCAGCAGCTTATCGGGGGGTAGGAGAGAGACCCAGTACTTC. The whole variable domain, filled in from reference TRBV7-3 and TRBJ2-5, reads GAGVSQTPSNKVTEKGKYVELRCDPISGHTALYWYRQSLGQGPEFLIYFQGTGAADDSGLPNDRFFAVRPEGSVSTLKIQRTERGDSAVYLCASSLSGGRRETQYFGPGTRLLVL.

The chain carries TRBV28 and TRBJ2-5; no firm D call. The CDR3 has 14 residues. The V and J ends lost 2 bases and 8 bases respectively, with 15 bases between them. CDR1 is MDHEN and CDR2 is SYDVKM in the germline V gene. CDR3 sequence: CASSLQSSFGTQYF. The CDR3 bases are TGTGCCAGCAGTTTACAGTCTTCTTTTGGTACCCAGTACTTC.

CDR3 nucleotides: TGTGCCAGCAGCTTAGGGTCCGGGACAGTTGCCGGGGAGCTGTTTTTT. This sequence encodes CASSLGSGTVAGELFF. This chain links TRBV7-3 with TRBJ2-2; 7 nucleotides align to TRBD1. V shed 2 bases and J 6 bases; nucleotides not matched to a gene: 9. This CDR3 is 16 amino acids long. Looked up from germline, CDR1 is SGHTA and CDR2 is FQGTGA.

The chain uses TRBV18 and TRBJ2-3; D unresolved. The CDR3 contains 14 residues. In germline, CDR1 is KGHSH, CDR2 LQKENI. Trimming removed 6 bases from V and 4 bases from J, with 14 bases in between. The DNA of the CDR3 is TGTGCCAGCTCTCCCAGCTCGGGCCCAGATACGCAGTATTTT. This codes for CASSPSSGPDTQYF.

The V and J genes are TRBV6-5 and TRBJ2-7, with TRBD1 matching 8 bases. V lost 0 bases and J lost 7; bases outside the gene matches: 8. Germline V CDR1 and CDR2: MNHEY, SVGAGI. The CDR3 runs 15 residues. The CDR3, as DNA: TGTGCCAGCAGTTACTCAGTCCAGGGGGCGGGAGAGCAGTACTTC. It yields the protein CASSYSVQGAGEQYF.

In DNA, the CDR3 is TGTGCCAGCAGCGCAGATCGGGATGAGCAGTTCTTC. This codes for CASSADRDEQFF. V gene TRBV9 combines with J gene TRBJ2-1; no firm D call. Trimming pared 3 bases from V and 8 bases from J, leaving 9 bases between. The CDR3 consists of 12 residues. Germline assignment: CDR1 SGDLS and CDR2 YYNGEE.

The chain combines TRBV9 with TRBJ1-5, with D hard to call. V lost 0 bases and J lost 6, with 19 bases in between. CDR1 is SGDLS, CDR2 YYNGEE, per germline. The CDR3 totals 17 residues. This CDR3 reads CASSVDKAGVDGQPQHF. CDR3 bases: TGTGCCAGCAGCGTAGATAAGGCTGGGGTTGATGGTCAGCCCCAGCATTTT.

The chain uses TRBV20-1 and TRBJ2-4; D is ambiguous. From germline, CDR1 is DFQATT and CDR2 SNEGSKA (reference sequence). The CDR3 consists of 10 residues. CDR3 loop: CNERRNIQYF. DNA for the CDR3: TGCAACGAGCGTAGGAACATTCAGTACTTC.

The CDR3 loop is CASSLGGHRDAREQYF. CDR3 coding DNA: TGCGCCAGCAGCTTGGGGGGGCACCGGGACGCTAGGGAGCAGTACTTC. The rearrangement joins TRBV5-1 to TRBJ2-7; weak D call: TRBD1 (6 bases). The length of the CDR3 is 16 residues. The ends were cut back, 0 bases at V and 7 bases at J, with 20 bases in the middle. Germline V gene lookup returns CDR1 SGHRS and CDR2 YFSETQ.

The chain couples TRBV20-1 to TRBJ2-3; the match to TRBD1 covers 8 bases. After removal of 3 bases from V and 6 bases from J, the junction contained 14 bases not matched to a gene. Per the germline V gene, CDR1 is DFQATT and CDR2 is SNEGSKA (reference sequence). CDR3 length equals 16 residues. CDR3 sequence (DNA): TGCAGTGCTAGTTCCCTGGGGCAGGGGGCAGGGGATACGCAGTATTTT. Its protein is CSASSLGQGAGDTQYF.

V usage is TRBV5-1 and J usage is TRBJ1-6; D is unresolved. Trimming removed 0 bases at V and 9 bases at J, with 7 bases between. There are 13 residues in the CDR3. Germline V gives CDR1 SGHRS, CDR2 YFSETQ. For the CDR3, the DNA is TGCGCCAGCAGCTTGGGAGGGATTTCACCCCTCCACTTT. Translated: CASSLGGISPLHF.

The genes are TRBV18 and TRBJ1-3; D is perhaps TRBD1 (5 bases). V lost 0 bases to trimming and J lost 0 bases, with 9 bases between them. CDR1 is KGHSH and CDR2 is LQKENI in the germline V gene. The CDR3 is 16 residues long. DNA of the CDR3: TGTGCCAGCTCACCACCGGGACGGAGCTCTGGAAACACCATATATTTT. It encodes CASSPPGRSSGNTIYF. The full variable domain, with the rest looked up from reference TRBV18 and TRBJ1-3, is NAGVMQNPRHLVRRRGQEARLRCSPMKGHSHVYWYRQLPEEGLKFMVYLQKENIIDESGMPKERFSAEFPKEGPSILRIQQVVRGDSAAYFCASSPPGRSSGNTIYFGEGSWLTVV.

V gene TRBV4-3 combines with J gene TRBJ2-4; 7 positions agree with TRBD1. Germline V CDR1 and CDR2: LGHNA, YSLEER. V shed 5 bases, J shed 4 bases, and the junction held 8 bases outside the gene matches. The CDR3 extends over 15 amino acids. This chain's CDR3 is CASSDTDRVKNIQYF. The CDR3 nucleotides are TGCGCCAGCAGCGATACCGACAGGGTTAAAAACATTCAGTACTTC.

The CDR3 DNA reads as TGCGCCAGCAGCTATAGTCGACAGGGAAATTCACCCCTCCACTTT. Translation gives CASSYSRQGNSPLHF. This chain links TRBV5-1 with TRBJ1-6, with 7 bases matching TRBD1. Trimming at V came to 3 bases and at J to 7 bases, leaving 7 bases not matched to a gene. CDR3 length: 15 amino acids. Per germline, CDR1 SGHRS and CDR2 YFSETQ.

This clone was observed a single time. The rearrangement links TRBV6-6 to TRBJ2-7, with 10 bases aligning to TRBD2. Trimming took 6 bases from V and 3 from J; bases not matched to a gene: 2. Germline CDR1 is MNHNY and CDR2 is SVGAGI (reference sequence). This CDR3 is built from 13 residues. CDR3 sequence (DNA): TGTGCCAGCAGCGCTAGCGGGAGCTACGAGCAGTACTTC. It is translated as CASSASGSYEQYF.

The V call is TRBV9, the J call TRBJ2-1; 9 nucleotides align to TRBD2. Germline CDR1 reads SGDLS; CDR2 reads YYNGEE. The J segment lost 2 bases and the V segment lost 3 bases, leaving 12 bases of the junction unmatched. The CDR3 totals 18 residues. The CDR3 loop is CASSAAPPGGRAYNEQFF. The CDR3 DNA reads TGTGCCAGCAGCGCCGCCCCTCCGGGCGGGAGGGCCTACAATGAGCAGTTCTTC.

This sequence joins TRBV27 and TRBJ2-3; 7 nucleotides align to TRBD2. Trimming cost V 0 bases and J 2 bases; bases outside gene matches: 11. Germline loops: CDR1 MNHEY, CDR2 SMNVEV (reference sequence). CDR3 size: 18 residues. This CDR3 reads CASSLSGREQGVTDTQYF. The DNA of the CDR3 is TGTGCCAGCAGTTTATCGGGGCGGGAGCAAGGGGTCACAGATACGCAGTATTTT.

The DNA for the CDR3 is TGTGCCAGCAGAATACAGGGTGCTACTGAAGCTTTCTTT. Its protein is CASRIQGATEAFF. V and J are TRBV7-2 and TRBJ1-1, with D possibly being TRBD1 (6 bases). Germline loops: CDR1 SGHTA, CDR2 FQGNSA. The CDR3 runs to 13 residues. V was shortened by 6 bases and J by 5 bases, with 13 bases between the two germline ends.

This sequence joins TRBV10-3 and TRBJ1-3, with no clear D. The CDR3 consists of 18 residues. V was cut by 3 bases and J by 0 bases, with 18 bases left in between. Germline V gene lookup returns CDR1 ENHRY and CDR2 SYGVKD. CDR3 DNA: TGTGCCATCAGTGACGCCGGTAGTGAGTTCCGCTCTGGAAACACCATATATTTT. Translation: CAISDAGSEFRSGNTIYF.